This TCR beta chain was retrieved from a study of shared clonotypes between healthy human individuals. The CDR3 runs 14 residues. Unmatched junction bases numbered 5, after V lost 4 bases and J lost 8 bases. The germline V gene encodes CDR1 SGHNT and CDR2 YENEEA. A word on this clone: The antigen remains undetermined.

Sequencing was at deep level. The table came from immunoSEQ multiplex PCR; TCRdb's copy has only in-frame clones and leaves some out. The data contain some 660,000 clones, 55% to 85% of them singletons. Study results and limitations: Incomplete sequencing of sorted subsets was indicated by rarefaction despite large depth. Clonotype sharing levels among donors were expected to vary with sequencing depth.

This receptor was identified in a woman younger than 45 in good health. Sequencing was carried out using memory CD4+ T cells sorted from blood. Subset given: CD45RA-negative fraction. The chain is built from TRBV11-3 and TRBJ2-1; 10 bases fit TRBD1. CDR3 bases: TGTGCCAGCAGCTCCCGACAGGGGGCTCATGAGCAGTTCTTC. This translates into CASSSRQGAHEQFF.